Listed below are T cell receptor beta chains from one sample, sequenced in a study of CD8+ T cells in alopecia areata. The repertoire was sequenced with immunoSEQ multiplex PCR; TCRdb's copy has only in-frame clones and lacks some. Found here are 140,000 to 150,000 clones, around 47% of them singletons; the top ten hold roughly 7.5%. Sequenced material: CD4+ T cells sorted from blood. The receptor set was obtained from a human donor with alopecia areata. Both conserved end residues are part of each CDR3. D genes are given only for firm matches. Not all rows give a size; the values are once, few, many and, for expanded clones, a class.

clone_size: NA
v_call: TRBV2
j_call: TRBJ2-1
d_call: NA
cdr3_nt: TGTGCCAGCAAGAGGATGCAGGACAATGAGCAGTTCTTC
cdr3_aa: CASKRMQDNEQFF

clone_size: NA
v_call: TRBV5-1
j_call: TRBJ2-1
d_call: TRBD2
cdr3_nt: TGCGCCAGCAGCTTCCGAGGAGGGGAGGGCCTCGGGAATGAGCAGTTCTTC
cdr3_aa: CASSFRGGEGLGNEQFF

clone_size: few
v_call: TRBV5-1
j_call: TRBJ2-1
d_call: TRBD2
cdr3_nt: TGCGCCAGCAGCTTGACCTCGGTAGCGGGAGGATTCAATGAGCAGTTCTTC
cdr3_aa: CASSLTSVAGGFNEQFF

clone_size: NA
v_call: TRBV2
j_call: TRBJ2-7
d_call: NA
cdr3_nt: TGTGCCAGCAGACCCGATACGAATCTTTCCTACGAGCAGTACTTC
cdr3_aa: CASRPDTNLSYEQYF

clone_size: NA
v_call: TRBV2
j_call: TRBJ2-7
d_call: TRBD1
cdr3_nt: TGTGCCAGCTTGGACAGGGGTGTCTCCTACGAGCAGTACTTC
cdr3_aa: CASLDRGVSYEQYF

clone_size: NA
v_call: TRBV5-4
j_call: TRBJ2-1
d_call: NA
cdr3_nt: TGTGCCAGCAGCTACAACCGATTGGAGCAGTTCTTC
cdr3_aa: CASSYNRLEQFF

clone_size: NA
v_call: TRBV6-1
j_call: TRBJ2-3
d_call: NA
cdr3_nt: TGTGCCAGCAGTCGCACAGATACGCAGTATTTT
cdr3_aa: CASSRTDTQYF

clone_size: NA
v_call: TRBV5-1
j_call: TRBJ2-5
d_call: NA
cdr3_nt: TGCGCCAGCAGCTTGGCAGGGGACCCACCAGGGACCCAGTACTTC
cdr3_aa: CASSLAGDPPGTQYF

clone_size: few
v_call: TRBV6-5
j_call: TRBJ1-4
d_call: TRBD1
cdr3_nt: TGTGCCAGCAGATCCGGGACAGGGCGGGAAAAACTGTTTTTT
cdr3_aa: CASRSGTGREKLFF

clone_size: NA
v_call: TRBV11-1
j_call: TRBJ1-1
d_call: NA
cdr3_nt: TGTGCCAGCAGCCTCAGTAGACTGAACACTGAAGCTTTCTTT
cdr3_aa: CASSLSRLNTEAFF

clone_size: NA
v_call: TRBV5-6
j_call: TRBJ2-7
d_call: NA
cdr3_nt: TGTGCCAGCAGCGCCCCCGGGGCTCGCTACGAGCAGTACTTC
cdr3_aa: CASSAPGARYEQYF

clone_size: NA
v_call: TRBV4-1
j_call: TRBJ2-5
d_call: TRBD1
cdr3_nt: TGCGCCAGCAGCCAAGATGGGACAGCTCCCTGGGGGACCCAGTACTTC
cdr3_aa: CASSQDGTAPWGTQYF

clone_size: few
v_call: TRBV29-1
j_call: TRBJ1-3
d_call: NA
cdr3_nt: TGCAGCGTTGCCGACGGTGGAAACACCATATATTTT
cdr3_aa: CSVADGGNTIYF

clone_size: NA
v_call: TRBV9
j_call: TRBJ1-1
d_call: TRBD1
cdr3_nt: TGTGCCAGCAGCGGACAGGGGGCGGGGAACACTGAAGCTTTCTTT
cdr3_aa: CASSGQGAGNTEAFF

clone_size: NA
v_call: TRBV29-1
j_call: TRBJ2-6
d_call: TRBD1
cdr3_nt: TGCAGCGTAGTACAGGGGGGAAGGGCCAACGTCCTGACTTTC
cdr3_aa: CSVVQGGRANVLTF

clone_size: NA
v_call: TRBV5-1
j_call: TRBJ2-7
d_call: TRBD2
cdr3_nt: TGCGCCAGCAGCTTGGTGGCGGGAGGGCACAGCGAGCAGTACTTC
cdr3_aa: CASSLVAGGHSEQYF

clone_size: few
v_call: TRBV5-4
j_call: TRBJ2-2
d_call: NA
cdr3_nt: TGTGCCAGCAGCTTGGTAGCAGGTCTCAACACCGGGGAGCTGTTTTTT
cdr3_aa: CASSLVAGLNTGELFF

clone_size: NA
v_call: TRBV4-2
j_call: TRBJ2-7
d_call: NA
cdr3_nt: TGTGCCAGCAGCCAACCCGGGACAACCTACGAGCAGTACTTC
cdr3_aa: CASSQPGTTYEQYF

clone_size: NA
v_call: TRBV19
j_call: TRBJ2-1
d_call: NA
cdr3_nt: TGTGCCAGTAGTATGGTTGGCTACAATGAGCAGTTCTTC
cdr3_aa: CASSMVGYNEQFF

clone_size: NA
v_call: TRBV4-1
j_call: TRBJ2-3
d_call: TRBD2
cdr3_nt: TGCGCCAGCAGCCAAGAGGGGTCGGCGGGAGGCGGCACAGATACGCAGTATTTT
cdr3_aa: CASSQEGSAGGGTDTQYF

clone_size: NA
v_call: TRBV6-5
j_call: TRBJ2-5
d_call: NA
cdr3_nt: TGTGCCAGCAGCCAGACAGTACAAGAGACCCAGTACTTC
cdr3_aa: CASSQTVQETQYF

clone_size: NA
v_call: TRBV19
j_call: TRBJ2-5
d_call: NA
cdr3_nt: TGTGCCAGTAGTACCCATCTGTCCGGGATTGCCCAGTACTTC
cdr3_aa: CASSTHLSGIAQYF

clone_size: few
v_call: TRBV7-8
j_call: TRBJ2-2
d_call: TRBD2
cdr3_nt: TGTGCCAGCAGCTCCGGACTAGCGGGACGTCCCGGGGAGCTGTTTTTT
cdr3_aa: CASSSGLAGRPGELFF

clone_size: few
v_call: TRBV29-1
j_call: TRBJ2-1
d_call: NA
cdr3_nt: TGCAGCGTTACCGAGAGTTACAATGAGCAGTTCTTC
cdr3_aa: CSVTESYNEQFF

clone_size: NA
v_call: TRBV27
j_call: TRBJ2-1
d_call: NA
cdr3_nt: TGTGCCAGCAGTTTTGGCCAAAGCTCCTACAATGAGCAGTTCTTC
cdr3_aa: CASSFGQSSYNEQFF

clone_size: NA
v_call: TRBV28
j_call: TRBJ1-5
d_call: NA
cdr3_nt: TGTGCCAGCAGTTTATGGTATAGCAATCAGCCCCAGCATTTT
cdr3_aa: CASSLWYSNQPQHF

clone_size: NA
v_call: TRBV2
j_call: TRBJ2-3
d_call: NA
cdr3_nt: TGTGCCAGCGGCGGGGACTCGCCAGATACGCAGTATTTT
cdr3_aa: CASGGDSPDTQYF

clone_size: few
v_call: TRBV18
j_call: TRBJ1-2
d_call: NA
cdr3_nt: TGTGCCAGCTCACCCGAGGCCTATGGCTACACCTTC
cdr3_aa: CASSPEAYGYTF

clone_size: few
v_call: TRBV30
j_call: TRBJ1-3
d_call: NA
cdr3_nt: TGTGCCTGGCTGGTCAAGGGATCCAACACCATATATTTT
cdr3_aa: CAWLVKGSNTIYF

clone_size: once
v_call: TRBV5-1
j_call: TRBJ2-3
d_call: NA
cdr3_nt: TGCGCCAGCAGCTTGAAAGAAGTCACAGATACGCAGTATTTT
cdr3_aa: CASSLKEVTDTQYF

clone_size: NA
v_call: TRBV6-1
j_call: TRBJ2-4
d_call: TRBD2
cdr3_nt: TGTGCCAGCAGTGAAGCAACAGCGGGAGGGCCTCACATTCAGTACTTC
cdr3_aa: CASSEATAGGPHIQYF

clone_size: few
v_call: TRBV11-3
j_call: TRBJ1-1
d_call: NA
cdr3_nt: TGTGCCAGCAGCTTTACCCAGATCGATAACACTGAAGCTTTCTTT
cdr3_aa: CASSFTQIDNTEAFF

clone_size: once
v_call: TRBV30
j_call: TRBJ2-2
d_call: NA
cdr3_nt: TGTGCCTGGAGTCGGGCCACCGGGGAGCTGTTTTTT
cdr3_aa: CAWSRATGELFF

clone_size: NA
v_call: TRBV6-5
j_call: TRBJ2-1
d_call: NA
cdr3_nt: TGTGCCAGCAGTTCAACCTTTAAGAGGGAGCAGTTCTTC
cdr3_aa: CASSSTFKREQFF

clone_size: NA
v_call: TRBV18
j_call: TRBJ1-2
d_call: NA
cdr3_nt: TGTGCCAGCTCACCCCTCCCCCCGTTCGGACAAGGGAACTATGGCTACACCTTC
cdr3_aa: CASSPLPPFGQGNYGYTF

clone_size: NA
v_call: TRBV6-5
j_call: TRBJ2-1
d_call: TRBD2
cdr3_nt: TGTGCCAGCAAACGGGAGGTCCGTGGTAATGAGCAGTTCTTC
cdr3_aa: CASKREVRGNEQFF

clone_size: NA
v_call: TRBV2
j_call: TRBJ1-4
d_call: NA
cdr3_nt: TGTGCCAGCAGTGCCGGGACACTAAATGAAAAACTGTTTTTT
cdr3_aa: CASSAGTLNEKLFF

clone_size: few
v_call: TRBV5-1
j_call: TRBJ1-1
d_call: TRBD1
cdr3_nt: TGCGCCAGCAGCTCGGGACAGGGTGGCACTGAAGCTTTCTTT
cdr3_aa: CASSSGQGGTEAFF

clone_size: NA
v_call: TRBV27
j_call: TRBJ1-2
d_call: NA
cdr3_nt: TGTGCCAGCAGACCCGCAGGGATTAGTGGCTACACCTTC
cdr3_aa: CASRPAGISGYTF

clone_size: NA
v_call: TRBV11-3
j_call: TRBJ2-7
d_call: TRBD2
cdr3_nt: TGTGCCAGCAGCCCCGGGACTAGTAACGAGCAGTACTTC
cdr3_aa: CASSPGTSNEQYF

clone_size: NA
v_call: TRBV7-9
j_call: TRBJ2-1
d_call: NA
cdr3_nt: TGTGCCAGCAGCCCCGCGACTGGAAGGGTGAACTACAATGAGCAGTTCTTC
cdr3_aa: CASSPATGRVNYNEQFF

clone_size: NA
v_call: TRBV7-9
j_call: TRBJ2-5
d_call: NA
cdr3_nt: TGTGCCAGCAGCTTAGTAGCGGAGACCCAGTACTTC
cdr3_aa: CASSLVAETQYF

clone_size: NA
v_call: TRBV2
j_call: TRBJ1-2
d_call: NA
cdr3_nt: TGTGCCAGCAGATCTGAGGGCTATGGCTACACCTTC
cdr3_aa: CASRSEGYGYTF